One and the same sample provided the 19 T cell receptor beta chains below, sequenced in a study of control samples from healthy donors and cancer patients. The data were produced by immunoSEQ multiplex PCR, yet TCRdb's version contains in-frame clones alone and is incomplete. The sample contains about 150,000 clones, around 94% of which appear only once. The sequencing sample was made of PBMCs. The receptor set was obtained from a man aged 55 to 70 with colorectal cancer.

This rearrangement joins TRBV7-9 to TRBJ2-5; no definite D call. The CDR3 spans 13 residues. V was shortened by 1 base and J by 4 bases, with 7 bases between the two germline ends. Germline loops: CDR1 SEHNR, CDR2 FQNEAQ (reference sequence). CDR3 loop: CASSLGPGETQYF. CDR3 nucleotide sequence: TGTGCCAGCAGCTTAGGACCCGGAGAGACCCAGTACTTC.

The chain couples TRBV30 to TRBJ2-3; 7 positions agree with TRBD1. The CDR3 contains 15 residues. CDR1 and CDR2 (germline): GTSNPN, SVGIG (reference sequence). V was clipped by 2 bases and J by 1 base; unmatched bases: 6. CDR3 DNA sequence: TGTGCCTGGAGTTTGATCGGACAGGGCACAGATACGCAGTATTTT. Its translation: CAWSLIGQGTDTQYF.

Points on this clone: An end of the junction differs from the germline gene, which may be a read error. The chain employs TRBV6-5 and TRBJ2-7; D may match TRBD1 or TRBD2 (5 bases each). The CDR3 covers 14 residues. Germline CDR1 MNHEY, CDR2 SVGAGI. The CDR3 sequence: CASSYGGTGPTDAF. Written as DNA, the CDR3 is TGTGCCAGCAGTTACGGGGGAACCGGACCAACGGATGCGTTC.

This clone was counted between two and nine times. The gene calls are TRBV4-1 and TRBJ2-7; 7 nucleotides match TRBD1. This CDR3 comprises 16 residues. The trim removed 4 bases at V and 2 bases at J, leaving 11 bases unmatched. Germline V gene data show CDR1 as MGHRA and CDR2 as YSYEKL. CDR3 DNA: TGCGCCAGCAGCCCCCACCCCGGGACAGTCCCCTACGAGCAGTACTTC. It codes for CASSPHPGTVPYEQYF.

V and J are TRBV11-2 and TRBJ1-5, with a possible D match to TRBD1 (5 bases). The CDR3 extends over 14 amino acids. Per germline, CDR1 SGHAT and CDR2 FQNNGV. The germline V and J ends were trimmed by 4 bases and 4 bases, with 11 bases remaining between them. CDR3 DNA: TGTGCCAGCAGCTCTGACAGAATAAATCAGCCCCAGCATTTT. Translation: CASSSDRINQPQHF.

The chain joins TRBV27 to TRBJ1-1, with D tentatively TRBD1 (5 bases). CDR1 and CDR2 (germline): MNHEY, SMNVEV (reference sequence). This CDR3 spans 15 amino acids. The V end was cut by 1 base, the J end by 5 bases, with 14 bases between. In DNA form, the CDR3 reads TGTGCCAGCAGTTTATACGGGACGGTACCAACTGAAGCTTTCTTT. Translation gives CASSLYGTVPTEAFF.

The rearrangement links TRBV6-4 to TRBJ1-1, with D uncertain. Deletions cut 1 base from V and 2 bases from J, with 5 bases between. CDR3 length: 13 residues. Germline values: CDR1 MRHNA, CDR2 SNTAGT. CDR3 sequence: CASSDWPNTEAFF. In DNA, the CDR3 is TGTGCCAGCAGTGACTGGCCCAACACTGAAGCTTTCTTT.

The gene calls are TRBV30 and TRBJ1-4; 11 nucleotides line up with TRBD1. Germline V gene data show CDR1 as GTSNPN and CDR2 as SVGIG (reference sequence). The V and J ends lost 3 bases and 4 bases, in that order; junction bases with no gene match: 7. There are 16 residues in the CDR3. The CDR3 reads CAWRAGTGGINEKLFF. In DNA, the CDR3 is TGTGCCTGGAGGGCCGGGACAGGGGGTATTAATGAAAAACTGTTTTTT.

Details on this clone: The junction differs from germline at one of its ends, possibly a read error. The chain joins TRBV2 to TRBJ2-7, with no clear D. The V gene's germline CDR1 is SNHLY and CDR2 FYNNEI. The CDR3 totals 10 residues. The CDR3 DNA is TGTGCCAGCAGCTCCTACGGGCAGTACTTC. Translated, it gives CASSSYGQYF.

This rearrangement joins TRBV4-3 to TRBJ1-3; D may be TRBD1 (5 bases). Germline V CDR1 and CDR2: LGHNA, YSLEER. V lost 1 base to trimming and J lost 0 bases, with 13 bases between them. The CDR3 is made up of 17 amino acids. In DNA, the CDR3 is TGCGCCAGCAGCCAAGGGGGGGGAACGTTCTCTGGAAACACCATATATTTT. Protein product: CASSQGGGTFSGNTIYF.

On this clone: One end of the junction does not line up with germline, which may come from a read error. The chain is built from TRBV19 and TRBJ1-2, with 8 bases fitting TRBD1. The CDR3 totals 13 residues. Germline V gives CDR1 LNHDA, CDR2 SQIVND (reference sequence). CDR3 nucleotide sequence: TGCGCCGGGACAGGCGGTCCTAACTATGGCTACACCTTC. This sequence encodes CAGTGGPNYGYTF.

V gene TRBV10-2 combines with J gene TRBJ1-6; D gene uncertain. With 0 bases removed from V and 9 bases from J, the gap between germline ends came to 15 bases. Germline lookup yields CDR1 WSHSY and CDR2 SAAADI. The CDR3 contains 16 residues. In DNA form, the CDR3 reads TGCGCCAGCAGTGAGTCGATGGCGGCTGGCGGTTCACCCCTCCACTTT. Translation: CASSESMAAGGSPLHF.

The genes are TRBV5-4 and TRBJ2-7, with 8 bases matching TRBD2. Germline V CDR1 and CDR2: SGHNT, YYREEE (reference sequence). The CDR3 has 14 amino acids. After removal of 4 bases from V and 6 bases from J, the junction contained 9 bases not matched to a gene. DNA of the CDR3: TGTGCCAGCAGCAAGGGAGGGACTAGGGGCGAGCAGTACTTC. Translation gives CASSKGGTRGEQYF.

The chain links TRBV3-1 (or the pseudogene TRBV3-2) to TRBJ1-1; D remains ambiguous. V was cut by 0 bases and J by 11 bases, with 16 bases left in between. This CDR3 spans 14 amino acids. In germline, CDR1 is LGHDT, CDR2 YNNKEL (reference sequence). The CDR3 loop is CASSQDRQSQGAFF. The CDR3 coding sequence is TGTGCCAGCAGCCAAGATAGGCAAAGCCAAGGGGCTTTCTTT.

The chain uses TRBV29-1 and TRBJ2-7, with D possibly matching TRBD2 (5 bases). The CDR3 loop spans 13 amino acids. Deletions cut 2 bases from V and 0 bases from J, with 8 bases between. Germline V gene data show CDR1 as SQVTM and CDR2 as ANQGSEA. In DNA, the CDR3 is TGCAGCGTTGAAACTCGGGACTCCTACGAGCAGTACTTC. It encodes CSVETRDSYEQYF.

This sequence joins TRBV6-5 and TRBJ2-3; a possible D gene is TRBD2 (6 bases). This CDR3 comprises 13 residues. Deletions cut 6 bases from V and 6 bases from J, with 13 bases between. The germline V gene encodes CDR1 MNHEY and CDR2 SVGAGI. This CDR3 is CASSGAGWDTQYF. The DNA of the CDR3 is TGTGCCAGCAGCGGGGCGGGGTGGGATACGCAGTATTTT.

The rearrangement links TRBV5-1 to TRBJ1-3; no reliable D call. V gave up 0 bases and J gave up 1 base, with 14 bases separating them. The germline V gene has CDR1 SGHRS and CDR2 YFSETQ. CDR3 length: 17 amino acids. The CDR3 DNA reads TGCGCCAGCAGCTTGGAGTTTCTGGGGAGGTCTGGAAACACCATATATTTT. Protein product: CASSLEFLGRSGNTIYF.

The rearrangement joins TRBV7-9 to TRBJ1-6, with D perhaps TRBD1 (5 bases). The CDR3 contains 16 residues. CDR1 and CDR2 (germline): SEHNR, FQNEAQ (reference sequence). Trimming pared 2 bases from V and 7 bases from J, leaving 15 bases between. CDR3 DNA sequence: TGTGCCAGCAGCTTAAGGCAAATAGGGACCAATTCACCCCTCCACTTT. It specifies CASSLRQIGTNSPLHF.

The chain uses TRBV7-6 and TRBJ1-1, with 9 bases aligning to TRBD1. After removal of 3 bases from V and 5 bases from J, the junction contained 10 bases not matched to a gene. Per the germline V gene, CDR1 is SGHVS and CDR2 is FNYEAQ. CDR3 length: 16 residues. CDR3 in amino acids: CASSLAPGQGATEAFF. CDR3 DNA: TGTGCCAGCAGCTTGGCCCCGGGACAGGGAGCTACTGAAGCTTTCTTT. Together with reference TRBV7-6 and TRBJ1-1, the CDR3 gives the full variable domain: GAGVSQSPRYKVTKRGQDVALRCDPISGHVSLYWYRQALGQGPEFLTYFNYEAQQDKSGLPNDRFSAERPEGSISTLTIQRTEQRDSAMYRCASSLAPGQGATEAFFGQGTRLTVV.